The present entry profiles one TCR beta chain with its context. What it binds is unknown. Samples were taken at baseline and on day 1 of cycles 4 and 7. These data are taken from a study of OX40 agonist ivuxolimab in advanced cancers. On the study more broadly: It was ivuxolimab, an agonistic anti-OX40 (CD134) antibody, that patients were treated with. Past anti-PD-1, anti-PD-L1 or anti-CTLA-4 therapy was accepted, and 30% to 45% had received some.

Broader study findings: People who partly responded at 0.1-3.0 mg/kg had some of the least clonal expansion seen.

TCRdb's table, derived via immunoSEQ multiplex PCR, lists solely in-frame clones and lacks some. This table has some 60,000 clones, about 85% appearing once. Trimming removed 7 bases from V and 5 bases from J, with 14 bases in between. The CDR3 sequence is 14 residues long. Germline assignment: CDR1 MDHEN and CDR2 SYDVKM. Sequencing was performed on CD4+ or CD8+ T cells sorted from blood, taken in a trial of the OX40 agonist ivuxolimab. The rearrangement links TRBV28 to TRBJ2-2, with D possibly being TRBD1 (6 bases). The sequence derives from an adult with an advanced solid tumor such as melanoma, head and neck, liver or kidney cancer. The CDR3 DNA reads TGTGCCAGCACAAAGGGGGATCGGACCGGGGAGCTGTTTTTT. Its translation: CASTKGDRTGELFF.